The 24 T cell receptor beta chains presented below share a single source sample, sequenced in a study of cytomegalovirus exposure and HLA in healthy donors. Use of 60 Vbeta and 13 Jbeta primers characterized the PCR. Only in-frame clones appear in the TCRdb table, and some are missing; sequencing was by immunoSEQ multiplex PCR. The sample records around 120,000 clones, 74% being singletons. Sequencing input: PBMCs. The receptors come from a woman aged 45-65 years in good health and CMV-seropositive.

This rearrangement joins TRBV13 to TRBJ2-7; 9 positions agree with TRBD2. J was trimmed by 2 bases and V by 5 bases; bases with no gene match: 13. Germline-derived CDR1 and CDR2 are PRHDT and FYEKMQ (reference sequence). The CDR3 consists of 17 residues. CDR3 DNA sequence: TGTGCCAGCAGCCCGCGGGGGGGACAGTATATTCCCTACGAGCAGTACTTC. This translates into CASSPRGGQYIPYEQYF.

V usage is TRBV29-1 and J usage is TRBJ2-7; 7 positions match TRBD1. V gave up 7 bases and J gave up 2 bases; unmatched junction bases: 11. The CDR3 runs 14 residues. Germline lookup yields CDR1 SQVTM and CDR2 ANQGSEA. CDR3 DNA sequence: TGCAGCGCCGATGGACAGGAGTCGCCCTACGAGCAGTACTTC. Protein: CSADGQESPYEQYF.

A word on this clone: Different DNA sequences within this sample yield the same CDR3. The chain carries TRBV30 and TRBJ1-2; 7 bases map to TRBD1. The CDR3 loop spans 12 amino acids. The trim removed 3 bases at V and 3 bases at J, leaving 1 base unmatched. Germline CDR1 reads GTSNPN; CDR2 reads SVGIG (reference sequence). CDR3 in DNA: TGTGCCTGGAGCGACAGGGACTATGGCTACACCTTC. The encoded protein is CAWSDRDYGYTF.

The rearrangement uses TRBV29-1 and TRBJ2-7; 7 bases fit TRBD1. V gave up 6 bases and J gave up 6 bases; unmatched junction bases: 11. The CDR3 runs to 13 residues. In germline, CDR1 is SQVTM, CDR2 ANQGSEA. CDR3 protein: CSVTVDRDGEQYF. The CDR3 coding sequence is TGCAGCGTCACGGTTGACAGGGATGGCGAGCAGTACTTC.

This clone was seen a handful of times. The CDR3 region is CASSQDGWDSNSPLHF. The DNA of the CDR3 is TGTGCCAGCAGCCAAGACGGGTGGGACAGTAATTCACCCCTCCACTTT. The rearrangement uses TRBV14 and TRBJ1-6; 7 bases map to TRBD1. Germline CDR1 and CDR2: SGHDN and FVKESK. V shed 0 bases, J shed 6 bases, and the junction held 5 bases outside the gene matches. This CDR3 contains 16 residues.

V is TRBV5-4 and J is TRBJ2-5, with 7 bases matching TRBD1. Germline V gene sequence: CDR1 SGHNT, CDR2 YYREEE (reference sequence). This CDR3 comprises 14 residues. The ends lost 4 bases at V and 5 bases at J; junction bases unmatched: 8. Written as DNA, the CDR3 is TGTGCCAGCAGCCGACAGGGTCCCATCGAGACCCAGTACTTC. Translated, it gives CASSRQGPIETQYF.

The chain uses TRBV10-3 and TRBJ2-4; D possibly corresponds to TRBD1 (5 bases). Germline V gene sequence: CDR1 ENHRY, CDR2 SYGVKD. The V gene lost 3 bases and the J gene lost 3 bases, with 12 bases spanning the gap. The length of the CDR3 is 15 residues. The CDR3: CAISEDRTVKNIQYF. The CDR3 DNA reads TGTGCCATCAGTGAAGACAGAACGGTCAAAAACATTCAGTACTTC.

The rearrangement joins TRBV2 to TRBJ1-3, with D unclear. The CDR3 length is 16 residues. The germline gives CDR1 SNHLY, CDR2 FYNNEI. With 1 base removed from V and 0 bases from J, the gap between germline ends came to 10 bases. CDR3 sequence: CASSEDQMNSGNTIYF. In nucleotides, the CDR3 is TGTGCCAGCAGTGAAGACCAGATGAACTCTGGAAACACCATATATTTT.

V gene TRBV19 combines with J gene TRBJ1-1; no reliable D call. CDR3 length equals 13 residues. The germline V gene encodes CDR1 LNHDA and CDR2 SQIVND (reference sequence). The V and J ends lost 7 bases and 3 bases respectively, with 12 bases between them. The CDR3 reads CASTGSYDTEAFF. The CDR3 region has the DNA TGTGCCAGTACTGGCAGTTACGACACTGAAGCTTTCTTT.

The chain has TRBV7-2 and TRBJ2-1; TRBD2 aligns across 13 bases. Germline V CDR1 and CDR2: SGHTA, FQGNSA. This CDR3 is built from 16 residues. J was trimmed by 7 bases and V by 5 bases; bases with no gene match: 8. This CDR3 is CASSVTSGGAHNEQFF. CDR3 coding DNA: TGTGCCAGCAGCGTAACTAGCGGGGGGGCCCATAATGAGCAGTTCTTC.

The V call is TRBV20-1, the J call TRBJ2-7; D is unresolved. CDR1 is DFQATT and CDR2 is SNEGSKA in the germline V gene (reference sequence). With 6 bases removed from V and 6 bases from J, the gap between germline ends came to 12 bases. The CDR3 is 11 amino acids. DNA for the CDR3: TGCAGTGCCGCACCGGTTGGCGAGCAGTACTTC. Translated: CSAAPVGEQYF.

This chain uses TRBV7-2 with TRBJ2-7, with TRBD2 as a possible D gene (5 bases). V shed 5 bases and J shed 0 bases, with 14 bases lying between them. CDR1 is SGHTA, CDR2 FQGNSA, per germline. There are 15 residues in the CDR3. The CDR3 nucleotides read TGTGCCAGCAGCCGGCTGGGAGTTCCCTCCTACGAGCAGTACTTC. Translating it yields CASSRLGVPSYEQYF. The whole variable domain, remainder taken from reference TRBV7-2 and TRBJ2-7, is GAGVSQSPSNKVTEKGKDVELRCDPISGHTALYWYRQSLGQGLEFLIYFQGNSAPDKSGLPSDRFSAERTGGSVSTLTIQRTQQEDSAVYLCASSRLGVPSYEQYFGPGTRLTVT.

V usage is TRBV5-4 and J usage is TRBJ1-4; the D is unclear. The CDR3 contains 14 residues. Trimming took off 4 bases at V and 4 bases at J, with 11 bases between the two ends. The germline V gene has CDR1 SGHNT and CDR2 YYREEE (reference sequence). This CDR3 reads CASSIDQVNEKLFF. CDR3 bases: TGTGCCAGCAGCATCGATCAGGTTAATGAAAAACTGTTTTTT.

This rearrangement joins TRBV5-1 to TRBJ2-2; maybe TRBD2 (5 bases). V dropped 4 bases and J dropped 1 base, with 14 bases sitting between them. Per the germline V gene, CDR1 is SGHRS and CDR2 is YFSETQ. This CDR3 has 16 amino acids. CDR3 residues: CASSPGGEMNTGELFF. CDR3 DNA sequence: TGCGCCAGCAGCCCCGGTGGGGAGATGAACACCGGGGAGCTGTTTTTT.

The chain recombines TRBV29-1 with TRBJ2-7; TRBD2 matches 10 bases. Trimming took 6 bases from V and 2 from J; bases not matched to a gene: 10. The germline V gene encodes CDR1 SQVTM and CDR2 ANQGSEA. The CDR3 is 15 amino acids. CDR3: CSVELAGRMTYEQYF. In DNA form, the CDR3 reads TGCAGCGTCGAACTAGCGGGGCGGATGACCTACGAGCAGTACTTC.

The DNA for the CDR3 is TGTGCCAGCAGTTCGGGGACTAGCGTCCGTATCCCCGGGGAGCTGTTTTTT. Translated, it gives CASSSGTSVRIPGELFF. The rearrangement joins TRBV27 to TRBJ2-2; 10 nucleotides match TRBD2. Germline values: CDR1 MNHEY, CDR2 SMNVEV (reference sequence). The trim removed 4 bases at V and 6 bases at J, leaving 11 bases unmatched. The CDR3 sequence is 17 residues long.

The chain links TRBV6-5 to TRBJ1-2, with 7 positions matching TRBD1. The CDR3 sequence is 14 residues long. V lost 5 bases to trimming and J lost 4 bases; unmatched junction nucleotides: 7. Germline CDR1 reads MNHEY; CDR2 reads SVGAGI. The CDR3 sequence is CASSRQGDGYGYTF. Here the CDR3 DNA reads TGTGCCAGCAGTCGACAGGGAGACGGCTATGGCTACACCTTC.

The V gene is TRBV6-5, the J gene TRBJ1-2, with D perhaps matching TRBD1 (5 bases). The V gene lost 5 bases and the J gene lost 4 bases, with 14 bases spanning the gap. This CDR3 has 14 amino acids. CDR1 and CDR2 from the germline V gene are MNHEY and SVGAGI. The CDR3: CASSPAWGGYGYTF. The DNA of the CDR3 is TGTGCCAGCAGTCCAGCCTGGGGGGGCTATGGCTACACCTTC.

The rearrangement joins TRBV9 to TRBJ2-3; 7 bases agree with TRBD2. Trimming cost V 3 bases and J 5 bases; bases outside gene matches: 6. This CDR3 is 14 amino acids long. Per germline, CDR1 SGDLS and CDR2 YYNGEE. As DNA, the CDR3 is TGTGCCAGCAGCGCCAGCGGGAAATTAGATACGCAGTATTTT. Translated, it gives CASSASGKLDTQYF.

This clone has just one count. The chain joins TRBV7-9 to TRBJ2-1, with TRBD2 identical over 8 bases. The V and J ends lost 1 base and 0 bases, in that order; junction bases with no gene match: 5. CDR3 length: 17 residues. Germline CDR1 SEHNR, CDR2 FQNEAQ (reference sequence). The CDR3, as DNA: TGTGCCAGCAGCTTAGGGACTAGCAAGAGCTCCTACAATGAGCAGTTCTTC. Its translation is CASSLGTSKSSYNEQFF.

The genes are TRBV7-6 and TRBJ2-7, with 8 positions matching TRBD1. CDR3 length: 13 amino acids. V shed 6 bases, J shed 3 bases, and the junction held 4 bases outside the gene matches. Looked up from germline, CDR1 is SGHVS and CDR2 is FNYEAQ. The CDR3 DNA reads TGTGCCAGCAGTCCTACAGGGGGCTACGAGCAGTACTTC. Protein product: CASSPTGGYEQYF.

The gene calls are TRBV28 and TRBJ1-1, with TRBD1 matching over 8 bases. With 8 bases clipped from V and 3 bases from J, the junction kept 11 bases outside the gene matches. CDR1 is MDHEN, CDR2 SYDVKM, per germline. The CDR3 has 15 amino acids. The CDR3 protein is CASARQGARDTEAFF. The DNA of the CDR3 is TGTGCCAGCGCCCGGCAGGGGGCTAGGGACACTGAAGCTTTCTTT.

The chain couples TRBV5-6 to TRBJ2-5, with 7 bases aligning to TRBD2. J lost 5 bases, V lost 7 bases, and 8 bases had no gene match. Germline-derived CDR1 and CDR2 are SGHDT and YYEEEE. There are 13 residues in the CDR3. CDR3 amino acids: CASSEGTKETQYF. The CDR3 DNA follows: TGTGCCAGCTCCGAAGGGACTAAGGAGACCCAGTACTTC.

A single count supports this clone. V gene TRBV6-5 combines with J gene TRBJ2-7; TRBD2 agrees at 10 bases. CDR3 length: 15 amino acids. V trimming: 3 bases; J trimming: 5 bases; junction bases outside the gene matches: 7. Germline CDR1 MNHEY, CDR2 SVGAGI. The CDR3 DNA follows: TGTGCCAGCAGTTATCAGGCTAGCGGGAGTAACGAGCAGTACTTC. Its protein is CASSYQASGSNEQYF.